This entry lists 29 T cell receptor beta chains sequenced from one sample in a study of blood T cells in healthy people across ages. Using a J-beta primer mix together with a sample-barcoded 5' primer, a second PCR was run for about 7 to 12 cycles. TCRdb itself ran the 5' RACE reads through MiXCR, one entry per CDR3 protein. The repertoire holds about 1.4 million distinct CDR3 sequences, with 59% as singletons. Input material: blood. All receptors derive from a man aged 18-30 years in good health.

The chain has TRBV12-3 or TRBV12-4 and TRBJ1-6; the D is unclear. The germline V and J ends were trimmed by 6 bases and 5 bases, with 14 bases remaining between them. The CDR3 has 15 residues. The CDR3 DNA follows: TGTGCCAGCAGCCTGGGAGTCACAGATAATTCACCCCTCCACTTT. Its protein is CASSLGVTDNSPLHF.

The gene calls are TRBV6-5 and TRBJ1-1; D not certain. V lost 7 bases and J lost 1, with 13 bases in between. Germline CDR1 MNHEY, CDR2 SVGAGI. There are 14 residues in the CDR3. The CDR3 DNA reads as TGTGCCAGCAACCAGGACGGTGCGAACACTGAAGCTTTCTTT. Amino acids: CASNQDGANTEAFF.

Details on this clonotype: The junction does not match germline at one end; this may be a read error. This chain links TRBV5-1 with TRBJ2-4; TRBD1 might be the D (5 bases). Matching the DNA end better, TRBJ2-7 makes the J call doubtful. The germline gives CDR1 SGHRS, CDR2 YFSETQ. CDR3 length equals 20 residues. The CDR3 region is CACSLVQVGAGHPNDYEQYF. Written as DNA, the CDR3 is TGCGCCTGCAGCTTGGTGCAGGTTGGTGCCGGACACCCAAACGACTACGAGCAGTACTTC.

CDR3 sequence: CASCKRGLTDTQYF. In DNA form, the CDR3 reads TGTGCCAGCTGTAAGCGGGGGTTGACAGATACGCAGTATTTT. The rearrangement links TRBV9 to TRBJ2-3; TRBD2 matches at 8 bases. Germline V gives CDR1 SGDLS, CDR2 YYNGEE. The CDR3 spans 14 residues. V gave up 7 bases and J gave up 3 bases; unmatched junction bases: 7. Full variable domain (rest looked up from reference TRBV9 and TRBJ2-3): DSGVTQTPKHLITATGQRVTLRCSPRSGDLSVYWYQQSLDQGLQFLIQYYNGEERAKGNILERFSAQQFPDLHSELNLSSLELGDSALYFCASCKRGLTDTQYFGPGTRLTVL.

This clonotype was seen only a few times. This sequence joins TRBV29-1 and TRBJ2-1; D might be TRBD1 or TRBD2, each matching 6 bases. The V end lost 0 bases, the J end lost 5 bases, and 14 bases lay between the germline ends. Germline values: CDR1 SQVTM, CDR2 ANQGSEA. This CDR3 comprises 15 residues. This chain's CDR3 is CSVEDTGRRDNEQFF. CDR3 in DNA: TGCAGCGTTGAAGATACAGGGAGGAGGGACAATGAGCAGTTCTTC.

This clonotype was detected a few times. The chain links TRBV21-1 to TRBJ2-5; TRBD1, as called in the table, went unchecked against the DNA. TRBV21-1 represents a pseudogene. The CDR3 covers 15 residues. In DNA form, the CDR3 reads TGTGCCAGCAGCAAAGGGACAGGGTACCAAGAGACCCAGTACTTC. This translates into CASSKGTGYQETQYF.

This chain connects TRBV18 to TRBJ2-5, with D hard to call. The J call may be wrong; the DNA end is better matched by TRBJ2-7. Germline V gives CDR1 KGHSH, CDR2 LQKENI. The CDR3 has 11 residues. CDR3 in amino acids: CASSPNGEQYF. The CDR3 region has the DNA TGTGCCAGCTCACCTAACGGCGAGCAGTACTTC.

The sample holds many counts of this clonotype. The CDR3 reads CSVSADTQYF. The CDR3 nucleotides are TGCAGCGTTTCGGCAGATACGCAGTATTTT. The rearrangement uses TRBV29-1 and TRBJ2-3, with no clear D. The CDR3 loop spans 10 amino acids. Trimming removed 5 bases at V and 4 bases at J, with 4 bases between. Per the germline V gene, CDR1 is SQVTM and CDR2 is ANQGSEA.

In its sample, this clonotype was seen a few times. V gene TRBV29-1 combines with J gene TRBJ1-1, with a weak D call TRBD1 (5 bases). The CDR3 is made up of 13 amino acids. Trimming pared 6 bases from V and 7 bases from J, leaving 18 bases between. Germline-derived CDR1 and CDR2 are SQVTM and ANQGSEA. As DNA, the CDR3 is TGCAGCGTGGGGAGGGGCCGGAACCTTGAAGCTTTCTTT. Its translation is CSVGRGRNLEAFF.

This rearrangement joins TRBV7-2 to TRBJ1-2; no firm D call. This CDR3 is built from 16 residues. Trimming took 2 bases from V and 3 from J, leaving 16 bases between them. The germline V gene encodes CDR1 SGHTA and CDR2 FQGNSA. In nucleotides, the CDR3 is TGTGCCAGCAGCTTAATGACGGCCCTCCAATACTATGGCTACACCTTC. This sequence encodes CASSLMTALQYYGYTF.

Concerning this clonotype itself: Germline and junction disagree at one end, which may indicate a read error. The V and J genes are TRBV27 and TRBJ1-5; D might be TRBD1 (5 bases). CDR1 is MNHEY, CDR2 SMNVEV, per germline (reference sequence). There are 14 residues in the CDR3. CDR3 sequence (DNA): TGTGCCGGCAGTTTGGGGCACAACAATCAGCCCCAGCATTTT. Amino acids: CAGSLGHNNQPQHF.

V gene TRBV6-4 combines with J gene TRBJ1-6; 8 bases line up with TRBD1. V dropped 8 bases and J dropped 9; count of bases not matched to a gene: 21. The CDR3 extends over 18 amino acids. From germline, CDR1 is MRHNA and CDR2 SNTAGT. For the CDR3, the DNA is TGTGCCAGCGTACATACGGACAGGGTTGGGCTGCGAGGTTCACCCCTCCACTTT. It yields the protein CASVHTDRVGLRGSPLHF.

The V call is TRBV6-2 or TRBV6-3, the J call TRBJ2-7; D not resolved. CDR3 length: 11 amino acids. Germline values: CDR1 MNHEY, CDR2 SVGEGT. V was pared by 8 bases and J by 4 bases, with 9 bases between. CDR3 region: CASESRYEQYF. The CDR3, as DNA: TGTGCCAGCGAGTCCCGTTACGAGCAGTACTTC.

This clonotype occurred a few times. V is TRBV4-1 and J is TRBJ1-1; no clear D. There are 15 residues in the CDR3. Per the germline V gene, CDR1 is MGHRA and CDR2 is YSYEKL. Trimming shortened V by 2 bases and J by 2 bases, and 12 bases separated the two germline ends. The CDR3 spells CASSQSVQFNTEAFF. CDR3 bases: TGCGCCAGCAGCCAAAGCGTACAGTTCAACACTGAAGCTTTCTTT.

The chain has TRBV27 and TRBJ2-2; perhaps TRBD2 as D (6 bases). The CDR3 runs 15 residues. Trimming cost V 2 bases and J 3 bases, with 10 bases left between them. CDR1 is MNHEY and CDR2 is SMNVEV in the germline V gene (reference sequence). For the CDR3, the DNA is TGTGCCAGCAGTTTAATGGGGGAGGACACCGGGGAGCTGTTTTTT. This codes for CASSLMGEDTGELFF.

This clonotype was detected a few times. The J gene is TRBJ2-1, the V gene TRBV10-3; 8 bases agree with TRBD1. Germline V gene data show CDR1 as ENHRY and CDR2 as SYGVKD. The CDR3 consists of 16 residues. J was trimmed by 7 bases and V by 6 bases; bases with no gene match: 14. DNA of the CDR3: TGTGCCATCAGCAACCCTGGACAGGGTGAAATGAATGAGCAGTTCTTC. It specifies CAISNPGQGEMNEQFF.

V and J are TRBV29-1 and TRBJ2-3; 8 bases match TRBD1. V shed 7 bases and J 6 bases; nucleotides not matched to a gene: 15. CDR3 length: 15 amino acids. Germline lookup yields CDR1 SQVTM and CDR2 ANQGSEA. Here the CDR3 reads CSAEVFGQGVDTQYF. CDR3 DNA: TGCAGCGCGGAGGTTTTCGGACAGGGTGTGGATACGCAGTATTTT.

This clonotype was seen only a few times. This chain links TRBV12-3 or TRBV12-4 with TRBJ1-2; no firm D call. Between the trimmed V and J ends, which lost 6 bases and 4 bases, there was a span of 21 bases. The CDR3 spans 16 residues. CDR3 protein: CASSPDRERAIYGYTF. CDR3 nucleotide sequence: TGTGCCAGCAGCCCTGATAGGGAGAGGGCCATCTATGGCTACACCTTC.

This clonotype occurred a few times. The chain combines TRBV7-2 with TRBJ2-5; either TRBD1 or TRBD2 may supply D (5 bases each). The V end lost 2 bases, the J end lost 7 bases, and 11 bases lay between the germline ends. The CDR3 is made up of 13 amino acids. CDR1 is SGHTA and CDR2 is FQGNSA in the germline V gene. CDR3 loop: CASSLKQAGTQYF. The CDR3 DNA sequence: TGTGCCAGCAGCTTAAAACAGGCGGGGACCCAGTACTTC.

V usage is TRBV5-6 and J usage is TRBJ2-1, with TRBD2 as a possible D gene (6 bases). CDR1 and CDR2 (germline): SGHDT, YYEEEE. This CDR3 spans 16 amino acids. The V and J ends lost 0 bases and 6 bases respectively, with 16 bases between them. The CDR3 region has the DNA TGTGCCAGCAGCTTGGTAGGTAGCGGAGCCCTCAATGAGCAGTTCTTC. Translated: CASSLVGSGALNEQFF.

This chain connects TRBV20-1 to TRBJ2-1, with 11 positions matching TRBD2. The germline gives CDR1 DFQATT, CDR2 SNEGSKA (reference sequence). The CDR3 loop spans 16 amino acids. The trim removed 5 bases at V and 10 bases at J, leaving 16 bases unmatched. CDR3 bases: TGCAGTGCTTGCCTTACTAGCGGGAGACCTTACGAGGAGCAGTTCTTC. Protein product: CSACLTSGRPYEEQFF.

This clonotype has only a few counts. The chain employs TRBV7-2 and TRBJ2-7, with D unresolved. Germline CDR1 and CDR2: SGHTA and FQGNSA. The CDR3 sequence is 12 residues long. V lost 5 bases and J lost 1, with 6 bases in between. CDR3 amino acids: CASSAKSYEQYF. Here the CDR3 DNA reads TGTGCCAGCAGCGCCAAATCCTACGAGCAGTACTTC.

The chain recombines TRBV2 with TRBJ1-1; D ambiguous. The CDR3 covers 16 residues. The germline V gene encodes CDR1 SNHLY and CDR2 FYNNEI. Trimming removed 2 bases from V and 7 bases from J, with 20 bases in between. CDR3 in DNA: TGTGCCAGCAGTGAAAGGCCCCCGGGAGCTCAAGGTGAAGCTTTCTTT. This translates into CASSERPPGAQGEAFF. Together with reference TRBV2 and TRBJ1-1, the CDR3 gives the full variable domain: EPEVTQTPSHQVTQMGQEVILRCVPISNHLYFYWYRQILGQKVEFLVSFYNNEISEKSEIFDDQFSVERPDGSNFTLKIRSTKLEDSAMYFCASSERPPGAQGEAFFGQGTRLTVV.

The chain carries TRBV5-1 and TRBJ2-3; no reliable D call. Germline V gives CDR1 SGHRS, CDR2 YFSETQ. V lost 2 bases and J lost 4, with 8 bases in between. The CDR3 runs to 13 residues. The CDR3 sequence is CASSFPAADTQYF. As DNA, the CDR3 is TGCGCCAGCAGCTTCCCCGCGGCAGATACGCAGTATTTT.

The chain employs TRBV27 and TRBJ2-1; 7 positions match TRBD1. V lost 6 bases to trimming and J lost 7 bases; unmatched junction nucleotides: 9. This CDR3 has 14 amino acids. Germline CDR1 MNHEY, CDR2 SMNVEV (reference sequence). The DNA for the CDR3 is TGTGCCAGCAGCTTGACAGGGTGGGGGAATGAGCAGTTCTTC. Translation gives CASSLTGWGNEQFF.

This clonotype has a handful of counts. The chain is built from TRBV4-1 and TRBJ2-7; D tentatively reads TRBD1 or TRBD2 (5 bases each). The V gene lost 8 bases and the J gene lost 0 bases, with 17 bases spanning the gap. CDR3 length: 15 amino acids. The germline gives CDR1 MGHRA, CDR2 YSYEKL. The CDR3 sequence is CASGYGASSSYEQYF. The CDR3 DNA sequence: TGCGCCAGCGGCTACGGGGCTTCAAGCTCCTACGAGCAGTACTTC.

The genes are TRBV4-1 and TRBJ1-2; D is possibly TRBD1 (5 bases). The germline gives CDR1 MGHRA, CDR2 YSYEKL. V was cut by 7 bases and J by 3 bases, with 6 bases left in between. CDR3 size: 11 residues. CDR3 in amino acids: CASKGHYGYTF. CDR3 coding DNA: TGCGCCAGCAAGGGGCACTATGGCTACACCTTC.

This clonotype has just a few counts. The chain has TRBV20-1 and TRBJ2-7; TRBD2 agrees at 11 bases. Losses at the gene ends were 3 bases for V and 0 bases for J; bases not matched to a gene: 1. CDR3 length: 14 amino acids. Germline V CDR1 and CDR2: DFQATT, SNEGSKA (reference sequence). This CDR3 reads CSARTSGNSYEQYF. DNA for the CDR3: TGCAGTGCTAGGACTAGCGGGAACTCCTACGAGCAGTACTTC.

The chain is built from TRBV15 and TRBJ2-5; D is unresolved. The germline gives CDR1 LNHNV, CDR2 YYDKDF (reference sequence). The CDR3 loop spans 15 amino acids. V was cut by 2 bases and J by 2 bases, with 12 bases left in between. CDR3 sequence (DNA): TGTGCCACCAGCAGAACGCAGGCTATGCAAGAGACCCAGTACTTC. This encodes CATSRTQAMQETQYF.